This record covers a single T cell receptor (beta chain). The data stem from a study of blood T cell repertoires in COVID-19. Study-wide background: Whether acute or convalescent, the COVID-19 samples came from the United States, Italy and Spain. PBMCs, B-cell-depleted T cells, or T cells provided the cDNA or gDNA that made up the material.

Trimming took off 5 bases at V and 1 base at J, with 15 bases between the two ends. The CDR3 extends over 16 amino acids. Germline V CDR1 and CDR2: MNHEY, SVGEGT. Per the original methods: How many nucleated cells were present was estimated from reference gene primer amplification. Profiled with immunoSEQ multiplex PCR; TCRdb holds only in-frame clones, not every one. The D gene and trimming were derived from the DNA, and the V and J assignments and clone size from that table. The sample has about 70,000 clones, 80% to 90% seen once. The rearrangement uses TRBV6-2 or TRBV6-3 and TRBJ1-5; D is perhaps TRBD1 (6 bases). The origin of this receptor is a woman younger than 30 with acute or convalescent COVID-19. Specimen: peripheral blood. CDR3 coding DNA: TGTGCCAGCAGTGCCTCAGGGAGGGGGAGCAATCAGCCCCAGCATTTT. This gives the protein CASSASGRGSNQPQHF.